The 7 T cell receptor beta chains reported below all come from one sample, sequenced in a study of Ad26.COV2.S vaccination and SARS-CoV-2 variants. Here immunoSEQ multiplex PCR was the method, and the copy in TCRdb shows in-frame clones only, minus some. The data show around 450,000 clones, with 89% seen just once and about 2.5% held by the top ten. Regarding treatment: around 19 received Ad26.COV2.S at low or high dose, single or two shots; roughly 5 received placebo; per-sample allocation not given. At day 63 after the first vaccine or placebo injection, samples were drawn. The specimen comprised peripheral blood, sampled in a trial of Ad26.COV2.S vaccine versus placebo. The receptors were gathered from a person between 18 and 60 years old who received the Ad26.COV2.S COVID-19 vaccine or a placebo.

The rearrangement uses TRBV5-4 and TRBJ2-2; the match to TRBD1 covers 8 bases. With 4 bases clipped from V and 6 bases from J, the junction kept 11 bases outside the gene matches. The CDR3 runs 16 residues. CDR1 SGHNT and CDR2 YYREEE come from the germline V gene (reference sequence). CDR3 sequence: CASSHPGTGPAGELFF. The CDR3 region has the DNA TGTGCCAGCAGCCACCCAGGGACAGGCCCCGCCGGGGAGCTGTTTTTT.

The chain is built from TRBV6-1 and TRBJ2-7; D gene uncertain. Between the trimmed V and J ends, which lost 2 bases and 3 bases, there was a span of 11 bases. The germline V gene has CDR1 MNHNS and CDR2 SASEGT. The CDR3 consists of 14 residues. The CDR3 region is CASSESRINYEQYV. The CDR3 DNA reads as TGTGCCAGCAGTGAATCACGGATAAACTACGAGCAGTACGTC.

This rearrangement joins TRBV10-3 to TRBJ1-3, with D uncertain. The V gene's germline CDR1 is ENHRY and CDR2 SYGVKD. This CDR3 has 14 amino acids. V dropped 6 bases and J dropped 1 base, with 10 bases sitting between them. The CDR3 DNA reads TGTGCCATCAGGCCATTTACTTCTGGAAACACCATATATTTT. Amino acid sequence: CAIRPFTSGNTIYF.

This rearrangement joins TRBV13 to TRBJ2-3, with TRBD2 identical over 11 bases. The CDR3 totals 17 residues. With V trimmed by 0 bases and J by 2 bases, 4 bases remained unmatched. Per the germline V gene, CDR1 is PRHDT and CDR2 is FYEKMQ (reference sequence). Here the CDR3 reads CASSLGSSGGVTDTQYF. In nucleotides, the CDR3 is TGTGCCAGCAGCTTAGGCAGTAGCGGGGGGGTCACAGATACGCAGTATTTT.

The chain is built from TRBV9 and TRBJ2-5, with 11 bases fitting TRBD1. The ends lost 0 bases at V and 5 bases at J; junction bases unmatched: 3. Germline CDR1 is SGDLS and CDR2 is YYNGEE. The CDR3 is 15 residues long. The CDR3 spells CASSVEGQGGETQYF. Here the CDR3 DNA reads TGTGCCAGCAGCGTAGAGGGACAGGGGGGTGAGACCCAGTACTTC.

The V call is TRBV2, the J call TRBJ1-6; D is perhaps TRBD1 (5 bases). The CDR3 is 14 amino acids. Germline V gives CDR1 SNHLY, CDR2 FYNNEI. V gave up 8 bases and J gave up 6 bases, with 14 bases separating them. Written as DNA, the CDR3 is TGTGCCAGCGGGTCTTCAGGGTCTAATTCACCCCTCCACTTT. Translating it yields CASGSSGSNSPLHF.

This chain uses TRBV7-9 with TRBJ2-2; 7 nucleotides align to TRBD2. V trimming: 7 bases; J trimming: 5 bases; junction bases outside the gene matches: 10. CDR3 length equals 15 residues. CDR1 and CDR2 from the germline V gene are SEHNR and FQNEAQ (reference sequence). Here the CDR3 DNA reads TGTGCCAGCACCATGGCAGGGCGGGGGACCGGGGAGCTGTTTTTT. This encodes CASTMAGRGTGELFF.